One and the same sample provided the 25 T cell receptor beta chains below, sequenced in a study of graft-versus-host responses after intestinal transplantation (dated by TCRdb to the early 2020s). The antigens for these receptors are not known. The time point label on this specimen signifies: cells obtained before transplantation from donor or recipient. Library method: the immunoSEQ multiplex PCR assay. As stored in TCRdb, this immuneACCESS dataset retains in-frame rearrangements with V and J assigned. A fraction of the clones does not appear; measured against another copy, unresolved V genes explain less than half of the discrepancy, and the remainder lacks a known reason. The sample data list 40,000 to 55,000 clones, and approximately 96% of these were observed just once. Jointly, the top ten make up 0.2% to 0.25% of the sample. The material was unstimulated CD8+ T cells sorted from spleen or lymph node cells, obtained before transplant. These receptor sequences come from a human donor who was the organ donor for an intestinal transplant.

The chain joins TRBV7-9 to TRBJ1-1; unclear D gene. The CDR3 contains 13 residues. Looked up from germline, CDR1 is SEHNR and CDR2 is FQNEAQ (reference sequence). V lost 2 bases and J 6 bases, leaving 10 bases between the germline ends. CDR3 in amino acids: CASSLLSRAEAFF. CDR3 DNA sequence: TGTGCCAGCAGCTTACTTAGTAGGGCTGAAGCTTTCTTT.

CDR3 residues: CASSWTGSDSYEQYF. DNA for the CDR3: TGCGCCAGCAGCTGGACAGGCTCAGACTCCTACGAGCAGTACTTC. This chain links TRBV5-1 with TRBJ2-7, with TRBD1 matching over 7 bases. The ends lost 3 bases at V and 0 bases at J; junction bases unmatched: 6. The germline V gene encodes CDR1 SGHRS and CDR2 YFSETQ. CDR3 size: 15 residues.

This clone has only one observation. The chain links TRBV30 to TRBJ1-3; D is uncertain. Germline V gene sequence: CDR1 GTSNPN, CDR2 SVGIG (reference sequence). This CDR3 region has 15 residues. V lost 2 bases to trimming and J lost 0 bases, with 11 bases between them. Here the CDR3 DNA reads TGTGCCTGGAGTCCTGATGACTTCTCTGGAAACACCATATATTTT. Translating it yields CAWSPDDFSGNTIYF.

V usage is TRBV7-2 and J usage is TRBJ1-1, with D perhaps TRBD1 (6 bases). Trimming cost V 4 bases and J 0 bases, with 18 bases left between them. Germline assignment: CDR1 SGHTA and CDR2 FQGNSA. The CDR3 loop spans 17 amino acids. CDR3 in DNA: TGTGCCAGCAGCTATAGGGGGAGAGGGGCGTTGAACACTGAAGCTTTCTTT. Translation: CASSYRGRGALNTEAFF.

V is TRBV5-1 and J is TRBJ1-1; D gene unclear. V lost 0 bases and J 3 bases, leaving 18 bases between the germline ends. CDR3 size: 17 residues. Germline values: CDR1 SGHRS, CDR2 YFSETQ. In nucleotides, the CDR3 is TGCGCCAGCAGCTTGGGCCGCGAGTTGGGGTGGGACACTGAAGCTTTCTTT. The encoded protein is CASSLGRELGWDTEAFF.

The chain carries TRBV2 and TRBJ1-5; no reliable D call. In germline, CDR1 is SNHLY, CDR2 FYNNEI. The CDR3 extends over 16 amino acids. V dropped 6 bases and J dropped 5 bases, with 20 bases sitting between them. This chain's CDR3 is CASSPGPGYADQPQHF. The DNA for the CDR3 is TGTGCCAGCAGCCCTGGTCCGGGGTACGCCGATCAGCCCCAGCATTTT.

V and J are TRBV11-2 and TRBJ2-1, with D possibly being TRBD2 (5 bases). The V end lost 3 bases, the J end lost 0 bases, and 9 bases lay between the germline ends. This CDR3 is 15 amino acids long. Per the germline V gene, CDR1 is SGHAT and CDR2 is FQNNGV. CDR3 sequence (DNA): TGTGCCAGCAGCTTCTCTGGGAGCTCCTACAATGAGCAGTTCTTC. It is translated as CASSFSGSSYNEQFF. Variable domain in full (rest from reference TRBV11-2 and TRBJ2-1): EAGVAQSPRYKIIEKRQSVAFWCNPISGHATLYWYQQILGQGPKLLIQFQNNGVVDDSQLPKDRFSAERLKGVDSTLKIQPAKLEDSAVYLCASSFSGSSYNEQFFGPGTRLTVL.

This chain uses TRBV19 with TRBJ1-2; 7 nucleotides line up with TRBD1. Germline loops: CDR1 LNHDA, CDR2 SQIVND (reference sequence). The length of the CDR3 is 17 residues. The V segment lost 5 bases and the J segment 1 base; nucleotides outside the gene matches: 13. Here the CDR3 DNA reads TGTGCCAGTAGTGATCGGGACAGCTCCTCACTTAACTATGGCTACACCTTC. Translated, it gives CASSDRDSSSLNYGYTF.

The chain has TRBV28 and TRBJ2-3; 8 bases map to TRBD2. The CDR3 is made up of 15 amino acids. The V gene end was trimmed by 5 bases and the J gene end by 1 base; junction bases not matched to a gene: 5. Germline V gene lookup returns CDR1 MDHEN and CDR2 SYDVKM. As DNA, the CDR3 is TGTGCCAGCAGTGGAAGCGGGGGACGCACAGATACGCAGTATTTT. Its protein is CASSGSGGRTDTQYF.

This clone was recorded once. The chain combines TRBV21-1 with TRBJ1-2; the table gives TRBD1 as D, unverified against the DNA. TRBV21-1 is recorded as a pseudogene. The length of the CDR3 is 15 residues. Here the CDR3 reads CASSSPTGKDFDYTF. The CDR3 nucleotides are TGTGCCAGCAGCAGTCCGACAGGGAAGGACTTCGACTACACCTTC.

The chain uses TRBV7-2 and TRBJ1-3, with D hard to call. Germline CDR1 SGHTA, CDR2 FQGNSA. V was shortened by 1 base and J by 4 bases, with 5 bases between the two germline ends. The CDR3 spans 13 residues. The CDR3 sequence is CASSLGQGNTIYF. The CDR3 DNA is TGTGCCAGCAGCTTAGGACAAGGAAACACCATATATTTT.

Here the CDR3 reads CASSPGQGSTDTQYF. In DNA, the CDR3 is TGTGCCAGCTCACCAGGACAGGGGAGCACAGATACGCAGTATTTT. The rearrangement uses TRBV18 and TRBJ2-3; TRBD1 matches 9 bases. This CDR3 spans 15 amino acids. The germline CDR1 and CDR2 sequences are KGHSH and LQKENI. The V gene end was trimmed by 2 bases and the J gene end by 0 bases; junction bases not matched to a gene: 0.

Only one count was recorded for this clone. The genes are TRBV4-1 and TRBJ2-7; D is tentatively TRBD1 or TRBD2 (5 bases each). V was trimmed by 1 base and J by 0 bases, leaving 16 bases between them. CDR1 is MGHRA, CDR2 YSYEKL, per germline. The CDR3 spans 17 residues. Here the CDR3 reads CASSQVGQGPGSYEQYF. CDR3 nucleotide sequence: TGCGCCAGCAGCCAAGTTGGCCAGGGACCGGGCTCCTACGAGCAGTACTTC.

This chain links TRBV11-2 with TRBJ2-7; D is uncertain. Germline V gene data show CDR1 as SGHAT and CDR2 as FQNNGV. The CDR3 has 15 residues. V gave up 4 bases and J gave up 2 bases, with 15 bases separating them. Here the CDR3 reads CASSSATTLAYEQYF. CDR3 DNA sequence: TGTGCCAGCAGCTCAGCCACAACATTAGCCTACGAGCAGTACTTC.

This chain joins TRBV6-1 and TRBJ2-3, with 10 bases lining up with TRBD2. This CDR3 has 14 residues. The V gene end was trimmed by 2 bases and the J gene end by 14 bases; junction bases not matched to a gene: 10. Germline-derived CDR1 and CDR2 are MNHNS and SASEGT. CDR3 in DNA: TGTGCCAGCAGTGAATGGGCTAGCGGGGGCACCGGGTATTTT. Translating it yields CASSEWASGGTGYF.

The chain has TRBV4-1 and TRBJ1-2, with D possibly being TRBD1 (6 bases). The CDR3 covers 17 residues. V was cut by 0 bases and J by 1 base, with 15 bases left in between. Germline assignment: CDR1 MGHRA and CDR2 YSYEKL. DNA for the CDR3: TGCGCCAGCAGCCAAGAGGTCGGGACAAACGGTAACTATGGCTACACCTTC. Protein: CASSQEVGTNGNYGYTF.

This clone was seen once. The V call is TRBV27, the J call TRBJ2-3; D unclear. Between the trimmed V and J ends, which lost 3 bases and 0 bases, there was a span of 13 bases. This CDR3 is built from 16 residues. Germline V CDR1 and CDR2: MNHEY, SMNVEV (reference sequence). CDR3 region: CASSFLPGTSTDTQYF. The CDR3 nucleotides read TGTGCCAGCAGTTTCCTGCCGGGCACTAGCACAGATACGCAGTATTTT.

The V call is TRBV5-5, the J call TRBJ1-4, with D unresolved. V gave up 0 bases and J gave up 8 bases, with 17 bases separating them. The length of the CDR3 is 16 residues. From germline, CDR1 is SGHKS and CDR2 YYEKEE (reference sequence). The CDR3 bases are TGTGCCAGCAGCTTGGTGGCAGGATCTATTGTGGAAAAACTGTTTTTT. It codes for CASSLVAGSIVEKLFF.

The chain links TRBV4-1 to TRBJ2-3; possibly TRBD2 for D (6 bases). This CDR3 is built from 17 residues. Germline V gives CDR1 MGHRA, CDR2 YSYEKL. The germline V and J ends were trimmed by 0 bases and 2 bases, with 15 bases remaining between them. CDR3 residues: CASSQDVSSVATDTQYF. Here the CDR3 DNA reads TGCGCCAGCAGCCAAGACGTGTCTAGCGTGGCCACAGATACGCAGTATTTT.

The V gene is TRBV10-3, the J gene TRBJ1-5; 8 nucleotides match TRBD1. Trimming removed 0 bases from V and 5 bases from J; junction bases left unmatched: 6. Germline CDR1 and CDR2: ENHRY and SYGVKD. The CDR3 spans 16 residues. The CDR3 loop is CAISESVQGAHQPQHF. The DNA of the CDR3 is TGTGCCATCAGTGAGTCAGTCCAGGGGGCCCATCAGCCCCAGCATTTT.

The sample holds one count of this clone. The gene calls are TRBV5-6 and TRBJ1-2, with D unresolved. CDR1 SGHDT and CDR2 YYEEEE come from the germline V gene. CDR3 length equals 15 residues. Trimming took off 6 bases at V and 4 bases at J, with 19 bases between the two ends. The CDR3, as DNA: TGTGCCAGCACCCTTTACCCCGGGCCTCGCTATGGCTACACCTTC. The encoded protein is CASTLYPGPRYGYTF.

The J gene is TRBJ1-3, the V gene TRBV4-1; no clear D gene. Between the trimmed V and J ends, which lost 4 bases and 0 bases, there was a span of 7 bases. Germline values: CDR1 MGHRA, CDR2 YSYEKL. The CDR3 runs 14 residues. In nucleotides, the CDR3 is TGCGCCAGCAGCCCCTCCCGCTCTGGAAACACCATATATTTT. Its translation: CASSPSRSGNTIYF.

J is TRBJ2-2 and V is TRBV27; D may be TRBD1 (6 bases). In germline, CDR1 is MNHEY, CDR2 SMNVEV (reference sequence). V dropped 3 bases and J dropped 6 bases, with 8 bases sitting between them. CDR3 size: 13 residues. For the CDR3, the DNA is TGTGCCAGCAGTTTCAGGGGCGCCGGGGAGCTGTTTTTT. Its translation is CASSFRGAGELFF.

The CDR3 coding sequence is TGTGCCACCAGCAGAAGCAACTCAGATACGCAGTATTTT. Translated, it gives CATSRSNSDTQYF. This chain links TRBV15 with TRBJ2-3; D is undetermined. Germline CDR1 reads LNHNV; CDR2 reads YYDKDF (reference sequence). The CDR3 length is 13 residues. V gave up 2 bases and J gave up 4 bases, with 7 bases separating them.

V and J are TRBV11-2 and TRBJ2-3; D may be TRBD1 (6 bases). Per germline, CDR1 SGHAT and CDR2 FQNNGV. V shed 4 bases and J shed 3 bases, with 14 bases lying between them. This CDR3 region has 15 residues. DNA of the CDR3: TGTGCCAGCAGCTCACAGGGATCGTGGACAGATACGCAGTATTTT. This encodes CASSSQGSWTDTQYF. Full variable domain (missing parts from reference TRBV11-2 and TRBJ2-3): EAGVAQSPRYKIIEKRQSVAFWCNPISGHATLYWYQQILGQGPKLLIQFQNNGVVDDSQLPKDRFSAERLKGVDSTLKIQPAKLEDSAVYLCASSSQGSWTDTQYFGPGTRLTVL.